Each of the 20 T cell receptor beta chains below was sequenced from the same sample in a study of PD-L1 blockade in urothelial cancer. Time point given: peripheral blood 6 weeks after treatment start. TCRdb keeps only in-frame clones here, not all; method: immunoSEQ multiplex PCR. The table records about 51,000 clones, roughly 91% of them present only once. This sample comprised PBMCs, obtained around atezolizumab (anti-PD-L1) treatment. The receptors were sampled from a man aged 55-75 years with urothelial cancer.

In this sample, this clone turned up once. V and J are TRBV19 and TRBJ2-3, with 8 nucleotides matching TRBD2. The CDR3 contains 15 residues. Germline V gives CDR1 LNHDA, CDR2 SQIVND (reference sequence). The junction had 5 bases not matched to a gene; V was cut back by 1 base and J by 5 bases. In DNA, the CDR3 is TGTGCCAGTAGTATAGGAGCGGGAGCAGTAGATACGCAGTATTTT. It codes for CASSIGAGAVDTQYF. Looking up the rest from reference TRBV19 and TRBJ2-3 gives the full variable domain: DGGITQSPKYLFRKEGQNVTLSCEQNLNHDAMYWYRQDPGQGLRLIYYSQIVNDFQKGDIAEGYSVSREKKESFPLTVTSAQKNPTAFYLCASSIGAGAVDTQYFGPGTRLTVL.

J is TRBJ2-3 and V is TRBV10-2; a possible D gene is TRBD2 (5 bases). The CDR3 is 16 residues long. V was trimmed by 3 bases and J by 6 bases, leaving 19 bases between them. CDR1 is WSHSY and CDR2 is SAAADI in the germline V gene. The CDR3 DNA reads as TGCGCCAGCAGTGAATTATCGGGGATAGCATGGGATACGCAGTATTTT. This encodes CASSELSGIAWDTQYF.

The chain carries TRBV7-2 and TRBJ2-7; D is unclear. Germline V gene data show CDR1 as SGHTA and CDR2 as FQGNSA. Trimming left V 5 bases short and J 3 bases short, with 8 bases between. This CDR3 comprises 12 residues. CDR3 nucleotides: TGTGCCAGCAGCCGCGCGGTCTACGAGCAGTACTTC. Its protein product is CASSRAVYEQYF. The variable domain in full, with the rest retrieved from reference TRBV7-2 and TRBJ2-7, is GAGVSQSPSNKVTEKGKDVELRCDPISGHTALYWYRQSLGQGLEFLIYFQGNSAPDKSGLPSDRFSAERTGGSVSTLTIQRTQQEDSAVYLCASSRAVYEQYFGPGTRLTVT.

The chain combines TRBV4-3 with TRBJ2-5, with 10 bases that match TRBD1. V was clipped by 1 base and J by 4 bases; unmatched bases: 6. Germline V gene lookup returns CDR1 LGHNA and CDR2 YSLEER. The CDR3 sequence is 16 residues long. CDR3 amino acids: CASSQGTGGDGETQYF. The CDR3 bases are TGCGCCAGCAGCCAAGGGACAGGGGGAGACGGAGAGACCCAGTACTTC.

The chain recombines TRBV19 with TRBJ2-1; 8 bases line up with TRBD2. V lost 3 bases to trimming and J lost 3 bases; unmatched junction nucleotides: 4. The germline gives CDR1 LNHDA, CDR2 SQIVND (reference sequence). The CDR3 loop spans 15 amino acids. CDR3 DNA sequence: TGTGCCAGTAGTATGGGGACTAGTCTCTACAATGAGCAGTTCTTC. Amino acid sequence: CASSMGTSLYNEQFF.

This chain links TRBV19 with TRBJ2-7; possibly TRBD1 for D (6 bases). The germline CDR1 and CDR2 sequences are LNHDA and SQIVND (reference sequence). The CDR3 loop spans 13 amino acids. V was pared by 2 bases and J by 5 bases, with 10 bases between. The CDR3 DNA reads TGTGCCAGTAGTATAACAGGGTTGAACGAGCAGTACTTC. This translates into CASSITGLNEQYF.

Here the CDR3 reads CASSTGTGDYEQYF. CDR3 bases: TGTGCCAGCAGCACCGGGACAGGGGACTACGAGCAGTACTTC. V usage is TRBV7-3 and J usage is TRBJ2-7, with 10 bases that match TRBD1. CDR3 length equals 14 residues. V trimming: 5 bases; J trimming: 3 bases; junction bases outside the gene matches: 4. CDR1 is SGHTA, CDR2 FQGTGA, per germline.

Here the CDR3 reads CAWGGAGETGELFF. CDR3 coding DNA: TGTGCCTGGGGTGGGGCGGGGGAGACCGGGGAGCTGTTTTTT. The chain employs TRBV30 and TRBJ2-2; TRBD2 matches 7 bases. This CDR3 has 14 amino acids. The ends lost 5 bases at V and 5 bases at J; junction bases unmatched: 8. Germline V gives CDR1 GTSNPN, CDR2 SVGIG (reference sequence).

This clone was seen a handful of times. V is TRBV9 and J is TRBJ1-1; unclear D gene. Germline V gives CDR1 SGDLS, CDR2 YYNGEE. The CDR3 extends over 18 amino acids. Trimming shortened V by 2 bases and J by 6 bases, and 26 bases separated the two germline ends. The CDR3: CASSVPFGVEGTYAEAFF. In nucleotides, the CDR3 is TGTGCCAGCAGCGTCCCTTTTGGGGTAGAGGGTACATACGCTGAAGCTTTCTTT.

The CDR3 loop is CASSLGQGNEQFF. The CDR3, as DNA: TGTGCCAGCAGCTTAGGACAGGGCAATGAGCAGTTCTTC. The chain is built from TRBV5-4 and TRBJ2-1; TRBD1 matches at 8 bases. J was trimmed by 6 bases and V by 2 bases; bases with no gene match: 1. The CDR3 is 13 amino acids. Germline-derived CDR1 and CDR2 are SGHNT and YYREEE (reference sequence). The complete variable domain, with remaining parts taken from reference TRBV5-4 and TRBJ2-1, reads ETGVTQSPTHLIKTRGQQVTLRCSSQSGHNTVSWYQQALGQGPQFIFQYYREEENGRGNFPPRFSGLQFPNYSSELNVNALELDDSALYLCASSLGQGNEQFFGPGTRLTVL.

The chain recombines TRBV27 with TRBJ2-5, with D maybe TRBD1 (6 bases). The CDR3 covers 13 residues. Germline assignment: CDR1 MNHEY and CDR2 SMNVEV (reference sequence). V gave up 5 bases and J gave up 2 bases, with 9 bases separating them. The CDR3 bases are TGTGCCAGCAGTCCAACAGGGCAAGAGACCCAGTACTTC. Translated, it gives CASSPTGQETQYF.

The CDR3 here is CATSRGQGIGQPQHF. The CDR3 region has the DNA TGTGCCACCAGCAGAGGACAGGGAATAGGTCAGCCCCAGCATTTT. The J gene is TRBJ1-5, the V gene TRBV15; 7 bases fit TRBD1. CDR3 size: 15 residues. Trimming removed 1 base from V and 6 bases from J; junction bases left unmatched: 6. Germline lookup yields CDR1 LNHNV and CDR2 YYDKDF (reference sequence).

The chain employs TRBV7-2 and TRBJ1-3; perhaps TRBD1 as D (5 bases). The germline V and J ends were trimmed by 1 base and 0 bases, with 10 bases remaining between them. CDR3 length: 16 amino acids. From germline, CDR1 is SGHTA and CDR2 FQGNSA. Written as DNA, the CDR3 is TGTGCCAGCAGCTTAGGGGGCACCGGCTCTGGAAACACCATATATTTT. Its translation is CASSLGGTGSGNTIYF.

The chain recombines TRBV27 with TRBJ2-7; the match to TRBD1 covers 8 bases. The germline gives CDR1 MNHEY, CDR2 SMNVEV (reference sequence). Trimming cost V 0 bases and J 4 bases; bases outside gene matches: 5. The CDR3 is made up of 15 amino acids. The CDR3 DNA reads TGTGCCAGCAGTTTATCCGGGACAGGATCGTACGAGCAGTACTTC. Protein: CASSLSGTGSYEQYF.

The V call is TRBV28, the J call TRBJ2-2, with 9 bases lining up with TRBD2. Trimming cost V 5 bases and J 0 bases; bases outside gene matches: 4. The CDR3 runs 16 residues. CDR1 and CDR2 (germline): MDHEN, SYDVKM. This chain's CDR3 is CASSPPSGTNTGELFF. In DNA, the CDR3 is TGTGCCAGCAGTCCCCCTAGCGGGACGAACACCGGGGAGCTGTTTTTT.

This chain joins TRBV4-1 and TRBJ1-1; 10 bases align to TRBD1. Germline CDR1 is MGHRA and CDR2 is YSYEKL. The V and J ends lost 0 bases and 1 base, in that order; junction bases with no gene match: 11. This CDR3 is 19 amino acids long. The CDR3 nucleotides are TGCGCCAGCAGCCAAGAAGGGGGACAGGGGCTACTCGGGAACACTGAAGCTTTCTTT. Its translation is CASSQEGGQGLLGNTEAFF.

The chain combines TRBV7-2 with TRBJ2-2; 12 positions match TRBD2. This CDR3 is built from 16 residues. J gave up 4 bases and V 5 bases, and 5 bases lay outside the gene matches. The germline V gene encodes CDR1 SGHTA and CDR2 FQGNSA. The CDR3 nucleotides read TGTGCCAGCAGCCCTAGCGGGAGGGCCGGCACCGGGGAGCTGTTTTTT. Translated, it gives CASSPSGRAGTGELFF.

The rearrangement joins TRBV5-4 to TRBJ1-2, with D possibly being TRBD1 (6 bases). The CDR3 is 15 residues long. Germline lookup yields CDR1 SGHNT and CDR2 YYREEE (reference sequence). V was cut by 0 bases and J by 2 bases, with 11 bases left in between. The CDR3 protein is CASSLGGGFNYGYTF. DNA for the CDR3: TGTGCCAGCAGCTTGGGTGGGGGCTTCAACTATGGCTACACCTTC.

The genes are TRBV29-1 and TRBJ1-2; tentatively, D is TRBD1 (6 bases). Germline-derived CDR1 and CDR2 are SQVTM and ANQGSEA. The germline V and J ends were trimmed by 7 bases and 4 bases, with 22 bases remaining between them. This CDR3 spans 15 amino acids. This CDR3 reads CSADPEQGRRYGYTF. CDR3 sequence (DNA): TGCAGCGCCGACCCCGAACAGGGACGACGCTATGGCTACACCTTC.

The chain carries TRBV2 and TRBJ2-1; 8 bases fit TRBD1. CDR3 size: 19 residues. With V trimmed by 5 bases and J by 0 bases, 15 bases remained unmatched. Germline CDR1 is SNHLY and CDR2 is FYNNEI. CDR3 coding DNA: TGTGCCAGCAGTAGTCGAGATCCAGGGGGCCTAAGCTCCTACAATGAGCAGTTCTTC. This gives the protein CASSSRDPGGLSSYNEQFF.